This T cell receptor (beta chain) came from a study of T cell repertoires in cytomegalovirus infection (dated by TCRdb to about 2019). Some background on the complete study: The HLA type of each donor mattered for the analysis, because public TCR beta signatures pointed to carriage of CMV infection along with the matching HLA type. Paper-wide results and their limitations: In both this cohort and an independent cohort of over 350 donors, the cumulative frequency of public TCR beta family members distinguished carriers of CMV infection plus the relevant HLA type. In the ex vivo response, HLA-C-restricted CMV-specific TCR beta clonotypes were dominant, and in two of eight donors the single most frequent clonotype came from this HLA-C-restricted group.

The sequencer listed for this sample is Illumina HiSeq 1500. TCRdb reanalyzed the raw reads on its own, using fastp at Q25 for trimming and MiXCR for clone calling, and kept in-frame beta chains. When rows share a CDR3 protein, they turn into one entry using the most common DNA and genes. The sample includes roughly 200,000 distinct CDR3 sequences, with about a sixth observed a single time. Under 30% of the sample lies in the top ten. After removal of 3 bases from V and 7 bases from J, the junction retains 7 bases not matched to a gene. Reading the germline V gene gives CDR1 SGHVS and CDR2 FNYEAQ. CDR3 length: 15 amino acids, cysteine to phenylalanine. CDR3 DNA is the only sequence kept; it has 45 bases, read in frame from the first base. In this sample, this clonotype turned up a few times. The specificity of this receptor is unknown. No base qualities exist here, and no much larger clone lies one base off it.

The source material was CD8+ T cells from PBMCs. The clonotype originates from a human donor in good health (CMV status not recorded). Some clones in this sample may be carry-over from other donors' samples. The rearrangement combines TRBV7-6 with TRBJ2-1; the junction holds 9 bases that match TRBD2. The CDR3 in this case is CASSLGRGGPNEQFF. The DNA reads as follows: TGTGCCAGCAGCTTGGGGCGGGGGGGCCCGAATGAGCAGTTCTTC. Extended through the reference TRBV7-6 and TRBJ2-1 proteins, this CDR3 yields the full variable domain: GAGVSQSPRYKVTKRGQDVALRCDPISGHVSLYWYRQALGQGPEFLTYFNYEAQQDKSGLPNDRFSAERPEGSISTLTIQRTEQRDSAMYRCASSLGRGGPNEQFFGPGTRLTVL.